Below, 21 T cell receptor beta chains from the same sample are listed, as sequenced in a study of T-cell reconstitution after alpha-beta-depleted transplantation in children. Unique molecular identifiers were used in preparing the TCRbeta library. MiXCR was run by TCRdb on the PCR reads, yielding one entry per CDR3 protein. The sample shows about 540,000 distinct CDR3 sequences, around 18% of them seen only once. The source material was PBMCs from the stem cell graft donor, sampled from the stem cell graft. The receptors come from a human donor who donated a stem cell graft to a child with acute lymphoblastic leukemia.

V usage is TRBV3-1 and J usage is TRBJ2-7; D remains unclear. V was cut by 0 bases and J by 3 bases, with 12 bases left in between. CDR3 length: 15 amino acids. From germline, CDR1 is LGHDT and CDR2 YNNKEL (reference sequence). In nucleotides, the CDR3 is TGTGCCAGCAGCCAAGATAACAGCGATGGCTACGAGCAGTACTTC. This translates into CASSQDNSDGYEQYF.

The V and J genes are TRBV7-2 and TRBJ2-1, with 9 bases matching TRBD2. V was pared by 2 bases and J by 6 bases, with 5 bases of the junction left unmatched. This CDR3 is built from 15 residues. From germline, CDR1 is SGHTA and CDR2 FQGNSA. CDR3 in amino acids: CASSLPSGVPNEQFF. The CDR3 region has the DNA TGTGCCAGCAGCTTACCTAGCGGGGTCCCCAATGAGCAGTTCTTC.

V usage is TRBV5-1 and J usage is TRBJ1-1; TRBD1 agrees at 7 bases. The CDR3 totals 14 residues. Germline-derived CDR1 and CDR2 are SGHRS and YFSETQ. V gave up 1 base and J gave up 4 bases; unmatched junction bases: 4. CDR3 protein: CASSLPGGSTEAFF. Here the CDR3 DNA reads TGCGCCAGCAGCTTGCCAGGGGGTAGCACTGAAGCTTTCTTT.

This clonotype was counted a few times. The V gene is TRBV20-1, the J gene TRBJ1-5, with D uncertain. Germline V gene lookup returns CDR1 DFQATT and CDR2 SNEGSKA (reference sequence). Trimming removed 2 bases at V and 0 bases at J, with 8 bases between. The CDR3 spans 14 residues. The CDR3 reads CSARKTASNQPQHF. The CDR3 DNA reads TGCAGTGCTAGAAAAACAGCTAGCAATCAGCCCCAGCATTTT.

The gene calls are TRBV7-9 and TRBJ2-5, with 13 nucleotides matching TRBD2. CDR1 and CDR2 (germline): SEHNR, FQNEAQ (reference sequence). This CDR3 is built from 16 residues. V shed 5 bases and J 4 bases; nucleotides not matched to a gene: 7. The DNA for the CDR3 is TGTGCCAGCAGCCTCCAACTAGCGGGAGGGAGAGAGACCCAGTACTTC. It codes for CASSLQLAGGRETQYF.

The J gene is TRBJ1-6, the V gene TRBV7-7; no clear D gene. The germline V and J ends were trimmed by 7 bases and 8 bases, with 6 bases remaining between them. Germline V gene lookup returns CDR1 SSHAT and CDR2 FNYEAQ (reference sequence). This CDR3 contains 11 residues. In nucleotides, the CDR3 is TGTGCCAGCAAGCTGGATTCACCCCTCCACTTT. Encoded protein: CASKLDSPLHF.

This clonotype was detected only a few times. The chain combines TRBV7-9 with TRBJ2-5; D possibly uses TRBD1 or TRBD2 (5 bases each). The CDR3 is 14 residues long. V was shortened by 0 bases and J by 5 bases, with 10 bases between the two germline ends. Germline CDR1 SEHNR, CDR2 FQNEAQ (reference sequence). Here the CDR3 reads CASSLAGEWETQYF. CDR3 sequence (DNA): TGTGCCAGCAGCTTAGCGGGGGAGTGGGAGACCCAGTACTTC.

This chain links TRBV5-1 with TRBJ2-1, with 11 bases lining up with TRBD2. Losses at the gene ends were 6 bases for V and 4 bases for J; bases not matched to a gene: 3. The CDR3 has 14 residues. Germline CDR1 SGHRS, CDR2 YFSETQ. For the CDR3, the DNA is TGCGCCAGCAACCTAGCGGGAGGTTACAATGAGCAGTTCTTC. Its protein product is CASNLAGGYNEQFF.

The chain links TRBV10-3 to TRBJ2-7; 13 nucleotides align to TRBD2. CDR1 is ENHRY, CDR2 SYGVKD, per germline. The CDR3 spans 15 residues. V lost 4 bases, J lost 3 bases, and 3 bases stayed unmatched. Here the CDR3 DNA reads TGTGCCATCAGTGTCGGGACTAGCGGGATCTACGAGCAGTACTTC. Residues: CAISVGTSGIYEQYF.

The rearrangement links TRBV18 to TRBJ2-5, with 7 bases fitting TRBD1. The V gene end was trimmed by 1 base and the J gene end by 4 bases; junction bases not matched to a gene: 3. The CDR3 totals 14 residues. Germline V gene lookup returns CDR1 KGHSH and CDR2 LQKENI. CDR3 region: CASSPRQGRETQYF. DNA for the CDR3: TGTGCCAGCTCACCACGACAGGGTCGAGAGACCCAGTACTTC.

This clonotype was detected a few times. The chain employs TRBV20-1 and TRBJ1-6; a weak D match, TRBD1 (5 bases). The CDR3 runs to 15 residues. V was pared by 6 bases and J by 0 bases, with 12 bases between. Germline V gene sequence: CDR1 DFQATT, CDR2 SNEGSKA (reference sequence). The CDR3 here is CSAKDSSSYNSPLHF. The CDR3 DNA reads TGCAGTGCAAAAGACAGCAGCTCCTATAATTCACCCCTCCACTTT.

The chain recombines TRBV9 with TRBJ2-5; TRBD1 aligns across 8 bases. The CDR3 is 16 residues long. Germline V gene sequence: CDR1 SGDLS, CDR2 YYNGEE. After removal of 3 bases from V and 5 bases from J, the junction contained 12 bases not matched to a gene. The CDR3 nucleotides read TGTGCCAGCAGCGCCCCCGGACAGGGTTTTAGGGAGACCCAGTACTTC. Translation: CASSAPGQGFRETQYF.

The gene calls are TRBV20-1 and TRBJ2-7; 8 positions agree with TRBD2. The CDR3 spans 13 residues. V shed 0 bases, J shed 3 bases, and the junction held 1 base outside the gene matches. CDR1 and CDR2 from the germline V gene are DFQATT and SNEGSKA (reference sequence). The CDR3: CSARDSGDYEQYF. CDR3 coding DNA: TGCAGTGCTAGAGATAGCGGGGACTACGAGCAGTACTTC.

This clonotype was observed a few times. The rearrangement joins TRBV3-1 to TRBJ2-1, with 10 nucleotides matching TRBD2. The junction had 5 bases not matched to a gene; V was cut back by 3 bases and J by 6 bases. Germline loops: CDR1 LGHDT, CDR2 YNNKEL (reference sequence). There are 15 residues in the CDR3. The CDR3 here is CASSHAGLAFNEQFF. The DNA of the CDR3 is TGTGCCAGCAGCCACGCGGGACTAGCGTTCAATGAGCAGTTCTTC.

This chain joins TRBV7-9 and TRBJ2-7; D is uncertain. V lost 8 bases to trimming and J lost 7 bases, with 9 bases between them. This CDR3 spans 10 amino acids. Germline V gives CDR1 SEHNR, CDR2 FQNEAQ (reference sequence). The CDR3 is CASDEREQYF. CDR3 nucleotide sequence: TGTGCCAGCGATGAGAGAGAGCAGTACTTC.

The CDR3 DNA reads TGTGCCAGCAGCTTAGGCCGGACTGACTATGGCTACACCTTC. Translation: CASSLGRTDYGYTF. The V and J genes are TRBV13 and TRBJ1-2; no clear D. Per germline, CDR1 PRHDT and CDR2 FYEKMQ (reference sequence). V lost 0 bases and J 3 bases, leaving 8 bases between the germline ends. CDR3 length equals 14 residues.

The chain links TRBV12-3 or TRBV12-4 to TRBJ1-5; D unresolved. V was shortened by 3 bases and J by 3 bases, with 9 bases between the two germline ends. This CDR3 is 14 amino acids long. The chain's CDR3 is CASSFNRLNQPQHF. The CDR3 nucleotides read TGTGCCAGCAGTTTTAATAGACTCAATCAGCCCCAGCATTTT.

This rearrangement joins TRBV20-1 to TRBJ2-1; D possibly corresponds to TRBD2 (6 bases). The CDR3 runs to 15 residues. In germline, CDR1 is DFQATT, CDR2 SNEGSKA (reference sequence). V lost 0 bases, J lost 7 bases, and 16 bases lay in between. CDR3 sequence: CSARDDGRGINEQFF. CDR3 nucleotide sequence: TGCAGTGCTAGAGATGACGGGAGAGGAATAAATGAGCAGTTCTTC.

On this clonotype: Germline and junction disagree at one end, which may indicate a read error. The chain links TRBV5-1 to TRBJ2-7; either TRBD1 or TRBD2 may supply D (5 bases each). The germline gives CDR1 SGHRS, CDR2 YFSETQ. The CDR3 loop spans 12 amino acids. The CDR3 loop is CAGSWDQDEQYF. The CDR3 nucleotides are TGCGCCGGCAGCTGGGACCAAGACGAGCAGTACTTC.

J is TRBJ1-5 and V is TRBV12-3 or TRBV12-4; D not resolved. The CDR3 runs to 14 residues. V dropped 3 bases and J dropped 4 bases, with 10 bases sitting between them. This CDR3 reads CASSFVSENQPQHF. The CDR3 nucleotides are TGTGCCAGCAGTTTCGTCAGCGAAAATCAGCCCCAGCATTTT.

V usage is TRBV7-6 and J usage is TRBJ1-5, with D possibly TRBD1 on 5 matching bases. Germline CDR1 reads SGHVS; CDR2 reads FNYEAQ. The CDR3 extends over 15 amino acids. The V end was cut by 6 bases, the J end by 0 bases, with 12 bases between. CDR3 DNA: TGTGCCAGCAGTCGGGGCGCAGGTAGCAATCAGCCCCAGCATTTT. Amino acids: CASSRGAGSNQPQHF.